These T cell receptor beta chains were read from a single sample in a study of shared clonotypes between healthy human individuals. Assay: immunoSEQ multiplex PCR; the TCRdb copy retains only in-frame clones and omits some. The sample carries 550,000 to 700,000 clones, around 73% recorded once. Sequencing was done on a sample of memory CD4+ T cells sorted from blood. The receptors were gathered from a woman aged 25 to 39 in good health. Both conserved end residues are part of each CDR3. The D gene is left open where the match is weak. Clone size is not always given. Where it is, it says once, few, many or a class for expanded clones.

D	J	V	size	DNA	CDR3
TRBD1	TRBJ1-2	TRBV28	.	TGTGCCAGCAGACGTGGCAGGGGGGATGGCTACACCTTC	CASRRGRGDGYTF
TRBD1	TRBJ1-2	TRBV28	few	TGTGCCAGCAGTATCCGGACAGGGAATAGCTATGGCTACACCTTC	CASSIRTGNSYGYTF
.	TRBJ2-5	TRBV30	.	TGTGCCTGGAGTGTAAGGCGTGAGACCCAGTACTTC	CAWSVRRETQYF
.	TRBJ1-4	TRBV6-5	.	TGTGCCACTCGACGGAGTGAAAATGAAAAACTGTTTTTT	CATRRSENEKLFF
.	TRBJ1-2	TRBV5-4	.	TGTGCCAGCAGCTTGATGGGCAGGGCTTATTATGGCTACACCTTC	CASSLMGRAYYGYTF
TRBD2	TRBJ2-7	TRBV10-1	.	TGCGCCAGCAGTGAGGGGGCAGCGGGGGAGCAGTACTTC	CASSEGAAGEQYF
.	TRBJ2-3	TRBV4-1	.	TGCGCCAGCAGCCAAGTCGGGGTGGGAGATACGCAGTATTTT	CASSQVGVGDTQYF
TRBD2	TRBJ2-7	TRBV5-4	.	TGTGCCAGCAGCCCTAGCGGGAGGATGGACGAGCAGTACTTC	CASSPSGRMDEQYF
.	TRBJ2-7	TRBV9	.	TGTGCCAGCAGCGTAGAGGGGTCCTACGAGCAGTACTTC	CASSVEGSYEQYF
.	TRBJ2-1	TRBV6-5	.	TGTGCCAGCACTCCCGGGAGCTCCTACAATGAGCAGTTCTTC	CASTPGSSYNEQFF
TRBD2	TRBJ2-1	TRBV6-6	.	TGTGCCAGCAGAAGACTAGCGGGAGGCGCCTACAATGAGCAGTTCTTC	CASRRLAGGAYNEQFF